These 11 T cell receptor beta chains were sequenced from one sample in a study of Graves' ophthalmopathy and Graves' hyperthyroidism. RNA served as the template for amplifying TCR beta CDR3 regions. An opening RT-PCR round employed HTBI primers and preceded a second-round multiplex PCR. TCRdb processed the multiplex PCR reads anew with MiXCR; each CDR3 protein has one entry. Among fewer than 400,000 distinct CDR3 sequences listed, around 20% were seen once. The sequencing input was peripheral blood. The receptors here all came from a woman aged 18-29 years with Graves' ophthalmopathy.

This clonotype appeared many times. The J gene is TRBJ2-5, the V gene TRBV5-1, with 11 nucleotides matching TRBD2. This CDR3 comprises 16 residues. Per the germline V gene, CDR1 is SGHRS and CDR2 is YFSETQ. With V trimmed by 0 bases and J by 4 bases, 5 bases remained unmatched. This CDR3 is CASSLGGTSGGETQYF. The CDR3 bases are TGCGCCAGCAGCTTGGGTGGGACTAGCGGTGGAGAGACCCAGTACTTC.

This clonotype showed up many times. The chain joins TRBV30 to TRBJ1-5; 7 bases are a match to TRBD1. Germline trimming cut 0 bases from V and 3 bases from J; bases unmatched to any gene: 8. Germline values: CDR1 GTSNPN, CDR2 SVGIG (reference sequence). The CDR3 loop spans 16 amino acids. The CDR3 is CAWSVPDRAYNQPQHF. The CDR3 nucleotides are TGTGCCTGGAGTGTACCCGACAGGGCCTACAATCAGCCCCAGCATTTT.

CDR3 nucleotides: TGCAGCGTTTCCGGTACGCGGACAGGGGGCGCATATGGCTACACCTTC. It yields the protein CSVSGTRTGGAYGYTF. The chain links TRBV29-1 to TRBJ1-2, with 11 bases identical to TRBD1. Per germline, CDR1 SQVTM and CDR2 ANQGSEA. Trimming removed 5 bases from V and 5 bases from J; junction bases left unmatched: 13. The CDR3 loop spans 16 amino acids. The entire variable domain, with the rest obtained from reference TRBV29-1 and TRBJ1-2, is as follows: SAVISQKPSRDICQRGTSLTIQCQVDSQVTMMFWYRQQPGQSLTLIATANQGSEATYESGFVIDKFPISRPNLTFSTLTVSNMSPEDSSIYLCSVSGTRTGGAYGYTFGSGTRLTVV.

CDR3 region: CSVEQSTNTEAFF. CDR3 nucleotide sequence: TGCAGCGTTGAACAGAGCACGAACACTGAAGCTTTCTTT. V and J are TRBV29-1 and TRBJ1-1; D remains ambiguous. The CDR3 runs 13 residues. CDR1 and CDR2 from the germline V gene are SQVTM and ANQGSEA. The V end was cut by 2 bases, the J end by 1 base, with 8 bases between.

This clonotype came up many times. The CDR3 sequence: CATQGWQGYEQYF. DNA for the CDR3: TGTGCCACCCAAGGGTGGCAGGGCTACGAGCAGTACTTC. The chain couples TRBV24-1 to TRBJ2-7; a possible D gene is TRBD1 (5 bases). The CDR3 runs to 13 residues. V lost 9 bases to trimming and J lost 3 bases, with 14 bases between them. Germline values: CDR1 KGHDR, CDR2 SFDVKD.

This clonotype was recorded at least ten times. The rearrangement joins TRBV6-5 to TRBJ2-7; D could derive from TRBD1 or TRBD2 (6 bases each). Per germline, CDR1 MNHEY and CDR2 SVGAGI. The CDR3 loop spans 16 amino acids. The V end was cut by 0 bases, the J end by 3 bases, with 15 bases between. The CDR3 protein is CASSYSIGEGGYEQYF. CDR3 nucleotides: TGTGCCAGCAGTTACTCGATAGGAGAGGGGGGCTACGAGCAGTACTTC.

This clonotype was observed at least ten times. J is TRBJ2-7 and V is TRBV20-1; TRBD1 matches at 9 bases. This CDR3 spans 20 amino acids. The germline V gene has CDR1 DFQATT and CDR2 SNEGSKA (reference sequence). V gave up 0 bases and J gave up 0 bases; unmatched junction bases: 18. The DNA for the CDR3 is TGCAGTGCTAGAGATGTGAGAGGGACAGGGTCCTCCTTGAGCTCCTACGAGCAGTACTTC. Its translation is CSARDVRGTGSSLSSYEQYF.

This clonotype appeared many times. The chain is built from TRBV20-1 and TRBJ1-1; no firm D call. The CDR3 is made up of 14 amino acids. Germline V gene lookup returns CDR1 DFQATT and CDR2 SNEGSKA (reference sequence). V lost 5 bases and J 3 bases, leaving 16 bases between the germline ends. The CDR3 spells CSARRPGKDTEAFF. CDR3 in DNA: TGCAGTGCTCGGCGACCTGGGAAGGACACTGAAGCTTTCTTT.

This clonotype was counted at least ten times. The chain uses TRBV6-5 and TRBJ2-7; 10 bases agree with TRBD2. The CDR3 contains 16 residues. V gave up 0 bases and J gave up 1 base; unmatched junction bases: 3. The germline V gene encodes CDR1 MNHEY and CDR2 SVGAGI. In DNA, the CDR3 is TGTGCCAGCAGTTACTCCGTGACTAGCGGGTCCTACGAGCAGTACTTC. Encoded protein: CASSYSVTSGSYEQYF.

This clonotype has at least ten counts. Since a much larger clone is just one base distant, this may be a read error. This sequence joins TRBV10-3 and TRBJ1-1, with D unresolved. Trimming took 6 bases from V and 1 from J, leaving 12 bases between them. The CDR3 totals 14 residues. Per the germline V gene, CDR1 is ENHRY and CDR2 is SYGVKD. CDR3 nucleotides: TGTGCCATCAGGGCCAGCACCCCGAACACTGAAGCTTTCTTT. Its translation: CAIRASTPNTEAFF.

This clonotype was observed at least ten times. The chain uses TRBV12-3 or TRBV12-4 and TRBJ2-5, with D perhaps matching TRBD1 or TRBD2 (7 bases each). The CDR3 runs 14 residues. Trimming took 6 bases from V and 5 from J, leaving 16 bases between them. CDR3 sequence: CASSQQGGFETQYF. The CDR3 nucleotides are TGTGCCAGCAGCCAGCAGGGGGGGTTTGAGACCCAGTACTTC.